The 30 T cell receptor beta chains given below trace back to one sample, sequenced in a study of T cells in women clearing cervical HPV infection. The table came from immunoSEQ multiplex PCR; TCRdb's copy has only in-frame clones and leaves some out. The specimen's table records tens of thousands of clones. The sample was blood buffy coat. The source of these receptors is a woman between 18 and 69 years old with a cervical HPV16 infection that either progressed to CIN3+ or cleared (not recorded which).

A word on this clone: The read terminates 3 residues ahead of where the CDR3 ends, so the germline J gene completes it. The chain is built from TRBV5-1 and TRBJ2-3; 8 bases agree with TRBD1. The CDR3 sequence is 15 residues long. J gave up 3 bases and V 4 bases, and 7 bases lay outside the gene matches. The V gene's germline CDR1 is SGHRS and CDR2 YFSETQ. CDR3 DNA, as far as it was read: TGCGCCAGCAGCCCGCGGACAGGGTCGACAGATACG. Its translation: CASSPRTGSTDT. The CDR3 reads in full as CASSPRTGSTDTQYF. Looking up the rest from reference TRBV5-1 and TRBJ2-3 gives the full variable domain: KAGVTQTPRYLIKTRGQQVTLSCSPISGHRSVSWYQQTPGQGLQFLFEYFSETQRNKGNFPGRFSGRQFSNSRSEMNVSTLELGDSALYLCASSPRTGSTDTQYFGPGTRLTVL.

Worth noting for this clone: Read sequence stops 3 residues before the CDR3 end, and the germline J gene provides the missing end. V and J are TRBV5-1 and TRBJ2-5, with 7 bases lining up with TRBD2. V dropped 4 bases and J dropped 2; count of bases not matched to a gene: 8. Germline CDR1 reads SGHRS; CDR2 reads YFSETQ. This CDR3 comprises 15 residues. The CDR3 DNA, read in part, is TGCGCCAGCAGCCACCGGGACTACCGACAAGAGACC. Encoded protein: CASSHRDYRQET. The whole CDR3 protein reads CASSHRDYRQETQYF.

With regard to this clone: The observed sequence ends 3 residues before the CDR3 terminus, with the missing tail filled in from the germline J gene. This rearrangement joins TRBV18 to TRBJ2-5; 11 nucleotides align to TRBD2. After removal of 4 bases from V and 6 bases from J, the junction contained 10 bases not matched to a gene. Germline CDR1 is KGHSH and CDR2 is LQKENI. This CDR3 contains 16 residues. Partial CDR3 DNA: TGTGCCAGCTCACAAGTAGCGGGAGGGCCACGGAAGACC. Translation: CASSQVAGGPRKT. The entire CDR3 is CASSQVAGGPRKTQYF.

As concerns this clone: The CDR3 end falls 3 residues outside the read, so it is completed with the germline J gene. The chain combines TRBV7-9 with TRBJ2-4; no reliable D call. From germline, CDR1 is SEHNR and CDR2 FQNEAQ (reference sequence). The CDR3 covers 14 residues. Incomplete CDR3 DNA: TGTGCCAGCAGCTTAAACTCACCTAACTATGGT. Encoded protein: CASSLNSPNYG. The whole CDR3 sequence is CASSLNSPNYGQYF.

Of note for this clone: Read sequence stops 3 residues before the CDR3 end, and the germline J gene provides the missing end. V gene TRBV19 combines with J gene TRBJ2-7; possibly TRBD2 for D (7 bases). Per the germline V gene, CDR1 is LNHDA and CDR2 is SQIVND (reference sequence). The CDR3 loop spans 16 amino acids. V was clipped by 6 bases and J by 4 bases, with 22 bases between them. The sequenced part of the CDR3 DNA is TGTGCCAGTAGCGAAATCGGGGGGCGGGGAGATTACGAG. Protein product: CASSEIGGRGDYE. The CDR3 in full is CASSEIGGRGDYEQYF.

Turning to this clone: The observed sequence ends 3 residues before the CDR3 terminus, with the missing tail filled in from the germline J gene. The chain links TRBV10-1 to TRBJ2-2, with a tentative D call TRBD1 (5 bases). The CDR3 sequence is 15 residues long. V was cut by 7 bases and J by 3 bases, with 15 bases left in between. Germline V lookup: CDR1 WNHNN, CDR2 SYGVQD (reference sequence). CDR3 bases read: TGCGCCAGCACCGAGCTGGGGCTAGACACCGGGGAG. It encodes CASTELGLDTGE. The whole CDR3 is CASTELGLDTGELFF.

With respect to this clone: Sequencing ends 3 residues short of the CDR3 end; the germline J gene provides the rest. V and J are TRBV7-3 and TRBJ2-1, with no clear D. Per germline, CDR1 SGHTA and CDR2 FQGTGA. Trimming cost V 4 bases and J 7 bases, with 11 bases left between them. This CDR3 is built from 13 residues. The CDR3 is CASSSDAGNEQFF. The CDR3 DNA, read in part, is TGTGCCAGCAGCTCCGACGCCGGGAATGAG.

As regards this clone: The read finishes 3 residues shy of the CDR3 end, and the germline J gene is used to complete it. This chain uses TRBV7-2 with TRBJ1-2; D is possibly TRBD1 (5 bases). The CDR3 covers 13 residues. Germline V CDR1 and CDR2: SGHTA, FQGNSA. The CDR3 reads CASSLGDSDTYTF. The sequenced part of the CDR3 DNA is TGTGCCAGCAGCTTAGGGGACTCGGATACC.

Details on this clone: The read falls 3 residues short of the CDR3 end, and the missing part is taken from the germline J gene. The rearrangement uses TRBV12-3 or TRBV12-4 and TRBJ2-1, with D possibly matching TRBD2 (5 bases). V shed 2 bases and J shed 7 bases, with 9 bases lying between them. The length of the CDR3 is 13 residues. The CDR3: CASSLLANNEQFF. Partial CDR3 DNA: TGTGCCAGCAGTTTATTAGCGAATAATGAG.

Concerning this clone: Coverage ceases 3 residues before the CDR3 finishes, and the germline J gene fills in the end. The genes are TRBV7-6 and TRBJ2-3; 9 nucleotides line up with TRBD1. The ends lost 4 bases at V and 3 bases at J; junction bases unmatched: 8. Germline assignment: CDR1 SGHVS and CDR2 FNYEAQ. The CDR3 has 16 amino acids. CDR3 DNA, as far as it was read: TGTGCCAGCAGCTCCGCCGGGACAGGGAATACAGATACG. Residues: CASSSAGTGNTDT. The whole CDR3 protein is CASSSAGTGNTDTQYF.

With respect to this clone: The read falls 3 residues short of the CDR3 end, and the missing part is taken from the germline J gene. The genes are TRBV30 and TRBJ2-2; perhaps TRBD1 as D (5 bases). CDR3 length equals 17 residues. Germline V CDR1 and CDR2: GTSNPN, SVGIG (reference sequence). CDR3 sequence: CAWSVPTAYSGANVLFF. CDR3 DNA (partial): TGTGCCTGGAGTGTACCGACAGCATACTCTGGGGCCAACGTG.

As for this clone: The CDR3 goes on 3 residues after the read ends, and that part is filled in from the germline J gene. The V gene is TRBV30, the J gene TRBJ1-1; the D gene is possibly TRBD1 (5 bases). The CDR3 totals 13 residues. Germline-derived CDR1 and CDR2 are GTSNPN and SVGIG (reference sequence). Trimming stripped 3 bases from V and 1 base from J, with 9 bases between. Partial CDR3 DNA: TGTGCCTGGAGAGAGACAGAGAACACTGAA. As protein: CAWRETENTE. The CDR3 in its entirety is CAWRETENTEAFF.

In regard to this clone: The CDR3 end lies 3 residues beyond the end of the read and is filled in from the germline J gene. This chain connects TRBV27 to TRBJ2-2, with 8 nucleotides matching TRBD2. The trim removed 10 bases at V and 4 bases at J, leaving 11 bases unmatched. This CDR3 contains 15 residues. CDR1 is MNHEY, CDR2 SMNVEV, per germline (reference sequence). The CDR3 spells CATRTGTRFTGELFF. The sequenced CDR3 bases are TGTGCCACCAGAACCGGGACTAGGTTCACCGGGGAG.

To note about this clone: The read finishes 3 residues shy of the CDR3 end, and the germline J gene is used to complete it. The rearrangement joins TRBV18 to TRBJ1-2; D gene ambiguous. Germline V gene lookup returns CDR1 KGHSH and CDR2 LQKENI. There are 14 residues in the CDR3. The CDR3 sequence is CASSPSGSKDEYTF. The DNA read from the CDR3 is TGTGCCAGCTCACCTAGCGGGAGTAAGGATGAA.

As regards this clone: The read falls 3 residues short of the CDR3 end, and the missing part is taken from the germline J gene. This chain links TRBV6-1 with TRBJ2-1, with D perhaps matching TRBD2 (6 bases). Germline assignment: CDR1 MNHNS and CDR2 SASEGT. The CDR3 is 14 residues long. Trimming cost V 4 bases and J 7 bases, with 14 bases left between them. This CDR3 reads CASSAASDKNEQFF. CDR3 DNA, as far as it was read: TGTGCCAGCAGTGCCGCTAGCGATAAAAATGAG.

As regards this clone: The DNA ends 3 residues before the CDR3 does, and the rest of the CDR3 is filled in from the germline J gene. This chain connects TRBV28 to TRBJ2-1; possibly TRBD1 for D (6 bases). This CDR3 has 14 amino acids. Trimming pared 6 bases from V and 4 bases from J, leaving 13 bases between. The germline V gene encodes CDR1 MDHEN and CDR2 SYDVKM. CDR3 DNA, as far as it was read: TGTGCCAGCAGCCCCGCAGGGGATTACAATGAG. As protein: CASSPAGDYNE. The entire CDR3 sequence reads CASSPAGDYNEQFF.

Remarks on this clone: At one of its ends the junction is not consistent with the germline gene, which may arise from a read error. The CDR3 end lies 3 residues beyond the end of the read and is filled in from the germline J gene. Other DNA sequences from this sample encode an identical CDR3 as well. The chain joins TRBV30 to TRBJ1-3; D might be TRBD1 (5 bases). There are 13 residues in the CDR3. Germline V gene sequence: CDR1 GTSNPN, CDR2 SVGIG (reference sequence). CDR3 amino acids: CAWNLPGVNTIYF. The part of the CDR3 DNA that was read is TGTGCCTGGAATCTCCCGGGGGTGAACACT.

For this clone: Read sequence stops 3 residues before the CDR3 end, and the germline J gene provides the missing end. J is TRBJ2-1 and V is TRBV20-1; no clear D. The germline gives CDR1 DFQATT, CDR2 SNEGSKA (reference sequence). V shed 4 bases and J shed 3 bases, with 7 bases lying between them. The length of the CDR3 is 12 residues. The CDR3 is CSANPGYNEQFF. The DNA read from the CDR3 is TGCAGTGCTAACCCGGGCTACAATGAG.

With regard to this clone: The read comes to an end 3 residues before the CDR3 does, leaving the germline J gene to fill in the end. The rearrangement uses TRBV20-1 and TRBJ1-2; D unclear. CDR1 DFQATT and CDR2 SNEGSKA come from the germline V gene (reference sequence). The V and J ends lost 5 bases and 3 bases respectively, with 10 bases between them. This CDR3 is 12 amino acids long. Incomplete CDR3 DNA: TGCAGTGCTCCCCAAACTGACTATGGC. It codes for CSAPQTDYG. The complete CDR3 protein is CSAPQTDYGYTF.

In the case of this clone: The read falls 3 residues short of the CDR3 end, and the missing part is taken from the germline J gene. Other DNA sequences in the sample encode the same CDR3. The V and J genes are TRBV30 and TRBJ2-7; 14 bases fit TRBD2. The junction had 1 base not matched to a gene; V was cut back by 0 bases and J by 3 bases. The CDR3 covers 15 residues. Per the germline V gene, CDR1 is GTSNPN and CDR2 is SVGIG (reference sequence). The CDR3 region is CAWSVGLAGVYEQYF. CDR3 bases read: TGTGCCTGGAGTGTGGGACTAGCGGGAGTCTACGAG. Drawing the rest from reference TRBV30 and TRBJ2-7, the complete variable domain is SQTIHQWPATLVQPVGSPLSLECTVEGTSNPNLYWYRQAAGRGLQLLFYSVGIGQISSEVPQNLSASRPQDRQFILSSKKLLLSDSGFYLCAWSVGLAGVYEQYFGPGTRLTVT.

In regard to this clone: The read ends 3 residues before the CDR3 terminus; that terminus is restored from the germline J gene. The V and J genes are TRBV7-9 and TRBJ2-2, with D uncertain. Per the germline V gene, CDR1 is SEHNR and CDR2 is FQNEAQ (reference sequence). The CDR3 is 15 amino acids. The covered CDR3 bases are TGTGCCAGCACCCCCGTTAAAGGGCCCAATTCACCG. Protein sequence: CASTPVKGPNSP. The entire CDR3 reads CASTPVKGPNSPLFF.

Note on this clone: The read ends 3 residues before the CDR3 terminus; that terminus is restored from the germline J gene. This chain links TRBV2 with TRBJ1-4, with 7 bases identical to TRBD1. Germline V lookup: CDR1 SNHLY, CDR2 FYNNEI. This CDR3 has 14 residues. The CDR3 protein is CASRTGQLNSPLFF. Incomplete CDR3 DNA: TGTGCCAGCAGGACGGGACAGCTGAATTCACCA.

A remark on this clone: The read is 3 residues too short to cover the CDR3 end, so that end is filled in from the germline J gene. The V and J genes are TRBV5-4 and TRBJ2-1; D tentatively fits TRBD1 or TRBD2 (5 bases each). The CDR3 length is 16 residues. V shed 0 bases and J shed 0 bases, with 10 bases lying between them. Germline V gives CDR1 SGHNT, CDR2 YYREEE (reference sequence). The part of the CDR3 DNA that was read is TGTGCCAGCAGCTTGGGTAGAGGGGTCTCCTACAATGAG. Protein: CASSLGRGVSYNE. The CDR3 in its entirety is CASSLGRGVSYNEQFF.

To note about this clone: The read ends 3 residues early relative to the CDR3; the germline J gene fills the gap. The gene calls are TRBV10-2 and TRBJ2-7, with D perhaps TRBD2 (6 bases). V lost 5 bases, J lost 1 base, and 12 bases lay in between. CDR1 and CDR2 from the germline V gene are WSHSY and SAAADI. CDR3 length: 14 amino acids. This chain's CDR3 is CASSPSGYSYEQYF. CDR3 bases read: TGCGCCAGCAGTCCCAGCGGGTATTCCTACGAG.

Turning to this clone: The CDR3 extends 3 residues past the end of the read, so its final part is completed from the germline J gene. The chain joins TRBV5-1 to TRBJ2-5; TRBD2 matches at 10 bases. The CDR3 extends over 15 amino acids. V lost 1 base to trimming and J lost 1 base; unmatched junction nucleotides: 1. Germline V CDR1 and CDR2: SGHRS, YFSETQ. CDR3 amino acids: CASSLTSGTQETQYF. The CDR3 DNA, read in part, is TGCGCCAGCAGCTTGACTAGCGGGACCCAAGAGACC.

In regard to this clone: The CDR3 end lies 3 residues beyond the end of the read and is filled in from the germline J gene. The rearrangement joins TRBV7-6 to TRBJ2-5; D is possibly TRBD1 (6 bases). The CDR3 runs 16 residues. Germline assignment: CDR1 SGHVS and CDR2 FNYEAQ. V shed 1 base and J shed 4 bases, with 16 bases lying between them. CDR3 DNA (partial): TGTGCCAGCAGCTTAGTTGGGGGCTCGGAAGGAGAGACC. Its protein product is CASSLVGGSEGET. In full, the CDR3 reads CASSLVGGSEGETQYF.

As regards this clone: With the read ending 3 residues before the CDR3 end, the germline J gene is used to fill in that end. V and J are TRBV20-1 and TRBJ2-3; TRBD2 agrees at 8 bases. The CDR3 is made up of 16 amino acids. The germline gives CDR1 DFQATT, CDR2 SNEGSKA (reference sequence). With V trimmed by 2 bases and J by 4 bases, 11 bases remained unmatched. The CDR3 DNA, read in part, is TGCAGTGCTAGAAAACAGCGGGGGTCCGTCGCAGATACG. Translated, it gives CSARKQRGSVADT. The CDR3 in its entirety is CSARKQRGSVADTQYF.

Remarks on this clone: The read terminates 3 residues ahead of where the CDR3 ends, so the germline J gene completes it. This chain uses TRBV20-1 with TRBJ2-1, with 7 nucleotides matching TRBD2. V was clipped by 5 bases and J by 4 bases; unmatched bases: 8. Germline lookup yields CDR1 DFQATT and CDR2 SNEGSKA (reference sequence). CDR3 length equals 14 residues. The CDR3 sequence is CSAARRGKYNEQFF. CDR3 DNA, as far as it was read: TGCAGTGCTGCCCGGCGGGGGAAGTACAATGAG.

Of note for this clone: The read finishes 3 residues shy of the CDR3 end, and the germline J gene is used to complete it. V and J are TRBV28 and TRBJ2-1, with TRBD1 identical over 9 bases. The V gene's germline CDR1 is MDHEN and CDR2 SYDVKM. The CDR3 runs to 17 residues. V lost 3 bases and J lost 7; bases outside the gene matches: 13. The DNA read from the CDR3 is TGTGCCAGCAGTTTTATTCAGGGACAGGGATTGTTAAATGAG. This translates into CASSFIQGQGLLNE. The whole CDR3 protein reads CASSFIQGQGLLNEQFF.

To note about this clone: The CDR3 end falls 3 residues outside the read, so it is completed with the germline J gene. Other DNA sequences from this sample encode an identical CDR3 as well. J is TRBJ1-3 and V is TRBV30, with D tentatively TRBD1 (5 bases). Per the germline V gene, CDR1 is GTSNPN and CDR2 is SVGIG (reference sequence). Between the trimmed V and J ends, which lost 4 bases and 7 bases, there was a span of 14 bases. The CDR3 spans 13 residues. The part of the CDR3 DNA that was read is TGTGCCTGGAATCTCCCGGGGGTGAACACC. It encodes CAWNLPGVNT. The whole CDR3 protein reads CAWNLPGVNTIYF.